Shown below are 17 T cell receptor beta chains from a single sample sequenced in a study of control samples from healthy donors and cancer patients. Here immunoSEQ multiplex PCR was the method, and the copy in TCRdb shows in-frame clones only, minus some. The sample carries 150,000 to 200,000 clones, roughly 94% recorded once. Sequencing was done on a sample of PBMCs. The receptor set was obtained from a man aged 55 to 70 with colorectal cancer.

The V call is TRBV29-1, the J call TRBJ2-2; 8 bases are a match to TRBD1. This CDR3 region has 15 residues. V lost 4 bases, J lost 1 base, and 5 bases stayed unmatched. The germline V gene has CDR1 SQVTM and CDR2 ANQGSEA. The CDR3 DNA follows: TGCAGCGTTGTCCCCGGGACAGGGAACACCGGGGAGCTGTTTTTT. It is translated as CSVVPGTGNTGELFF.

The rearrangement links TRBV5-1 to TRBJ1-4, with a possible D match to TRBD1 (5 bases). The CDR3 contains 14 residues. Germline lookup yields CDR1 SGHRS and CDR2 YFSETQ. Trimming shortened V by 0 bases and J by 3 bases, and 6 bases separated the two germline ends. Here the CDR3 reads CASSLAGANEKLFF. CDR3 DNA sequence: TGCGCCAGCAGCTTGGCGGGGGCTAATGAAAAACTGTTTTTT.

The chain combines TRBV4-3 with TRBJ1-2, with D possibly TRBD1 on 6 matching bases. Germline V gives CDR1 LGHNA, CDR2 YSLEER. The V end was cut by 0 bases, the J end by 7 bases, with 24 bases between. CDR3 length: 18 residues. The CDR3 sequence is CASSQDHFTGGGFGGYTF. CDR3 in DNA: TGCGCCAGCAGCCAAGATCATTTTACGGGAGGGGGGTTTGGTGGCTACACCTTC.

The chain is built from TRBV10-3 and TRBJ2-2; 7 bases are shared with TRBD1. CDR3 length equals 15 residues. Germline CDR1 reads ENHRY; CDR2 reads SYGVKD. With 0 bases clipped from V and 5 bases from J, the junction kept 3 bases outside the gene matches. The CDR3 protein is CAISESRGLTGELFF. CDR3 coding DNA: TGTGCCATCAGTGAGTCGAGGGGGCTGACCGGGGAGCTGTTTTTT.

V gene TRBV29-1 combines with J gene TRBJ2-7, with a possible D match to TRBD2 (7 bases). V shed 6 bases and J shed 5 bases, with 20 bases lying between them. The V gene's germline CDR1 is SQVTM and CDR2 ANQGSEA. The CDR3 has 14 amino acids. CDR3 coding DNA: TGCAGCGTCCAACGCACGGGGGGCAACGACGAGCAGTACTTC. As protein: CSVQRTGGNDEQYF.

The CDR3 loop reads CASSLGAVAGGTDTQYF. Written as DNA, the CDR3 is TGCGCCAGCAGCTTGGGCGCGGTAGCGGGGGGCACAGATACGCAGTATTTT. The rearrangement uses TRBV5-1 and TRBJ2-3; 9 bases map to TRBD2. V trimming: 0 bases; J trimming: 1 base; junction bases outside the gene matches: 6. The germline V gene encodes CDR1 SGHRS and CDR2 YFSETQ. CDR3 length: 17 amino acids.

In this sample, this clone turned up once. The rearrangement uses TRBV4-1 and TRBJ2-7, with 8 bases identical to TRBD1. J was trimmed by 7 bases and V by 1 base; bases with no gene match: 9. The CDR3 sequence is 15 residues long. CDR1 and CDR2 from the germline V gene are MGHRA and YSYEKL. CDR3 in DNA: TGCGCCAGCAGCCAAGTCGCGACAGGGGTTTGGGAGCAGTACTTC. Its protein product is CASSQVATGVWEQYF.

V is TRBV6-2 or TRBV6-3 and J is TRBJ2-4, with TRBD1 matching over 12 bases. CDR1 is MNHEY, CDR2 SVGEGT, per germline. V gave up 4 bases and J gave up 8 bases; unmatched junction bases: 6. CDR3 length: 15 residues. CDR3: CASSFPGQGAYIQYF. CDR3 sequence (DNA): TGTGCCAGCAGTTTCCCGGGACAGGGGGCATACATTCAGTACTTC.

The chain couples TRBV28 to TRBJ2-7; weak D call: TRBD1 (5 bases). Per germline, CDR1 MDHEN and CDR2 SYDVKM. This CDR3 has 14 amino acids. The V gene lost 2 bases and the J gene lost 2 bases, with 10 bases spanning the gap. CDR3 in amino acids: CASSLGAGTYEQYF. Written as DNA, the CDR3 is TGTGCCAGCAGTTTAGGGGCAGGTACCTACGAGCAGTACTTC.

The V call is TRBV6-1, the J call TRBJ2-3; D is ambiguous. Trimming removed 2 bases from V and 0 bases from J, with 0 bases in between. Per the germline V gene, CDR1 is MNHNS and CDR2 is SASEGT. This CDR3 has 12 amino acids. Here the CDR3 reads CASSESTDTQYF. CDR3 coding DNA: TGTGCCAGCAGTGAAAGCACAGATACGCAGTATTTT.

V gene TRBV30 combines with J gene TRBJ1-5, with TRBD1 as a possible D gene (6 bases). The CDR3 runs to 15 residues. Germline V gene sequence: CDR1 GTSNPN, CDR2 SVGIG (reference sequence). V dropped 5 bases and J dropped 7 bases, with 21 bases sitting between them. CDR3 sequence reads: CAWGATGWFGQPQHF. The CDR3 DNA is TGTGCCTGGGGGGCTACAGGGTGGTTCGGACAGCCCCAGCATTTT.

The V and J genes are TRBV29-1 and TRBJ2-5, with D tentatively TRBD1 or TRBD2 (5 bases each). The CDR3 contains 13 residues. CDR1 is SQVTM and CDR2 is ANQGSEA in the germline V gene. Trimming took off 6 bases at V and 2 bases at J, with 13 bases between the two ends. CDR3 sequence reads: CSVRGAGQETQYF. The CDR3 region has the DNA TGCAGCGTCCGAGGGGCAGGGCAAGAGACCCAGTACTTC.

V is TRBV3-1 (or the pseudogene TRBV3-2) and J is TRBJ1-1; TRBD1 matches at 8 bases. The CDR3 is made up of 12 amino acids. V lost 4 bases to trimming and J lost 10 bases; unmatched junction nucleotides: 5. CDR1 is LGHDT and CDR2 is YNNKEL in the germline V gene (reference sequence). The CDR3 sequence is CASSLPGQGAFF. The CDR3 DNA sequence: TGTGCCAGCAGCCTTCCCGGACAGGGAGCTTTCTTT.

This chain connects TRBV7-2 to TRBJ1-2; D is uncertain. Germline CDR1 SGHTA, CDR2 FQGNSA. This CDR3 has 12 residues. Trimming removed 0 bases from V and 7 bases from J, with 6 bases in between. CDR3 coding DNA: TGTGCCAGCAGCTTAGCAGGGTCTGGCTACACCTTC. Amino acid sequence: CASSLAGSGYTF.

This clone has only one observation. V and J are TRBV7-8 and TRBJ2-7; TRBD2 aligns across 10 bases. Germline-derived CDR1 and CDR2 are SGHVS and FQNEAQ. The length of the CDR3 is 16 residues. The ends lost 5 bases at V and 2 bases at J; junction bases unmatched: 9. DNA of the CDR3: TGTGCCAGCAGCCTACCCAGCGGACTAGCGGCCTACGAGCAGTACTTC. Residues: CASSLPSGLAAYEQYF. The variable domain in full, with the rest retrieved from reference TRBV7-8 and TRBJ2-7, is GAGVSQSPRYKVAKRGQDVALRCDPISGHVSLFWYQQALGQGPEFLTYFQNEAQLDKSGLPSDRFFAERPEGSVSTLKIQRTQQEDSAVYLCASSLPSGLAAYEQYFGPGTRLTVT.

The chain employs TRBV5-1 and TRBJ2-7; perhaps TRBD2 as D (6 bases). This CDR3 comprises 15 residues. In germline, CDR1 is SGHRS, CDR2 YFSETQ. Between the trimmed V and J ends, which lost 0 bases and 3 bases, there was a span of 13 bases. The CDR3 loop reads CASSLGQRAYYEQYF. The DNA of the CDR3 is TGCGCCAGCAGCTTGGGGCAGCGGGCATACTACGAGCAGTACTTC.

V gene TRBV5-1 combines with J gene TRBJ1-6; D remains unclear. Germline lookup yields CDR1 SGHRS and CDR2 YFSETQ. V was cut by 1 base and J by 9 bases, with 8 bases left in between. There are 13 residues in the CDR3. The CDR3 DNA reads TGCGCCAGCAGCTTGAACCCGGTTTCACCCCTCCACTTT. Translating gives CASSLNPVSPLHF.